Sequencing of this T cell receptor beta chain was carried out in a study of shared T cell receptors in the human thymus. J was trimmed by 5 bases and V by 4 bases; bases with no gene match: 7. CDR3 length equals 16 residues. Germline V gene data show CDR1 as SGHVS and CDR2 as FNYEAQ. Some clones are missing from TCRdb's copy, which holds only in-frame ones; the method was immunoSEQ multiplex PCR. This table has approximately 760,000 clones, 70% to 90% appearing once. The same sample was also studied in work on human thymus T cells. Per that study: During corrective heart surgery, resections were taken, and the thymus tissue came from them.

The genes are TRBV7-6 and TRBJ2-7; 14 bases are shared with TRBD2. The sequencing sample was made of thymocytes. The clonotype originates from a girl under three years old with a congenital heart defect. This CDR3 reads CASSSTSGGAGHEQYF. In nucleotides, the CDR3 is TGTGCCAGCAGCTCGACTAGCGGGGGGGCAGGACACGAGCAGTACTTC.